This passage covers 13 T cell receptor beta chains from one sample sequenced in a study of response to subunit inactivated influenza vaccine. TCRdb redid the calling of the RT-PCR reads with MiXCR, one entry per CDR3 protein. Among more than 600,000 distinct CDR3 sequences, 15% to 20% were seen once, and the ten largest hold around 9.9%. The sample was PBMCs from blood, taken 5 days after vaccination. These receptors originate from a man in his forties or fifties who received an inactivated influenza vaccine.

This chain joins TRBV12-3 or TRBV12-4 and TRBJ2-5, with D maybe TRBD1 (5 bases). Trimming took off 5 bases at V and 2 bases at J, with 12 bases between the two ends. The CDR3 consists of 14 residues. The CDR3 loop reads CASSLGQEQETQYF. The CDR3 DNA reads as TGTGCCAGCAGTCTAGGACAAGAGCAAGAGACCCAGTACTTC.

This clonotype has just a few counts. This rearrangement joins TRBV4-3 to TRBJ2-1, with D possibly matching TRBD2 (6 bases). This CDR3 has 14 amino acids. V was clipped by 6 bases and J by 8 bases, with 17 bases between them. Germline lookup yields CDR1 LGHNA and CDR2 YSLEER. The CDR3 is CASSHGLAMDEQFF. CDR3 DNA: TGCGCCAGCAGTCACGGGCTAGCGATGGATGAGCAGTTCTTC.

This clonotype was seen a handful of times. The gene calls are TRBV28 and TRBJ2-7, with 10 bases matching TRBD2. The CDR3 contains 16 residues. V trimming: 6 bases; J trimming: 5 bases; junction bases outside the gene matches: 13. Germline loops: CDR1 MDHEN, CDR2 SYDVKM. In DNA form, the CDR3 reads TGTGCCAGCAGGGAGCGGGGGGGCTTGAGTAGGAACGAGCAGTACTTC. This translates into CASRERGGLSRNEQYF.

The chain joins TRBV10-3 to TRBJ2-5, with TRBD1 matching over 7 bases. V dropped 10 bases and J dropped 4; count of bases not matched to a gene: 3. The CDR3 extends over 11 amino acids. Germline CDR1 reads ENHRY; CDR2 reads SYGVKD. The CDR3 DNA reads as TGTGCCACTCGACAGGGAGAGACCCAGTACTTC. Amino acids: CATRQGETQYF.

The V call is TRBV28, the J call TRBJ2-5; D is unresolved. The CDR3 is 13 residues long. The germline V and J ends were trimmed by 5 bases and 5 bases, with 12 bases remaining between them. Germline V lookup: CDR1 MDHEN, CDR2 SYDVKM. The DNA for the CDR3 is TGTGCCAGCAGTCCAAGATCCTGGGAGACCCAGTACTTC. The encoded protein is CASSPRSWETQYF.

This clonotype has only a few counts. V gene TRBV19 combines with J gene TRBJ2-3; D perhaps matches TRBD2 (6 bases). Trimming shortened V by 3 bases and J by 2 bases, and 12 bases separated the two germline ends. The CDR3 extends over 15 amino acids. Germline assignment: CDR1 LNHDA and CDR2 SQIVND (reference sequence). CDR3 in DNA: TGTGCCAGTAGTATGATCGGGACTGTCACAGATACGCAGTATTTT. It yields the protein CASSMIGTVTDTQYF.

This clonotype has a handful of counts. The rearrangement joins TRBV10-3 to TRBJ1-1, with 9 bases fitting TRBD1. Germline-derived CDR1 and CDR2 are ENHRY and SYGVKD. The CDR3 runs 14 residues. V shed 7 bases and J 1 base; nucleotides not matched to a gene: 4. This CDR3 reads CAITADRGNTEAFF. The CDR3 DNA reads TGTGCCATCACCGCGGACAGGGGGAACACTGAAGCTTTCTTT.

The chain carries TRBV10-3 and TRBJ2-2; 11 bases map to TRBD1. Per germline, CDR1 ENHRY and CDR2 SYGVKD. The CDR3 is 15 residues long. The junction had 8 bases not matched to a gene; V was cut back by 9 bases and J by 5 bases. CDR3 bases: TGTGCCATGAGTCTTGGACAGGGGGCGACCGGGGAGCTGTTTTTT. It codes for CAMSLGQGATGELFF.

This chain links TRBV7-9 with TRBJ2-1, with D perhaps matching TRBD2 (5 bases). The germline CDR1 and CDR2 sequences are SEHNR and FQNEAQ (reference sequence). The CDR3 covers 13 residues. V was clipped by 4 bases and J by 10 bases, with 14 bases between them. The CDR3 loop is CASSSGLLNEQFF. CDR3 bases: TGTGCCAGCAGCTCCGGACTGCTTAACGAGCAGTTCTTC. Using reference TRBV7-9 and TRBJ2-1 for the parts outside the CDR3, the full variable domain is DTGVSQNPRHKITKRGQNVTFRCDPISEHNRLYWYRQTLGQGPEFLTYFQNEAQLEKSRLLSDRFSAERPKGSFSTLEIQRTEQGDSAMYLCASSSGLLNEQFFGPGTRLTVL.

The chain is built from TRBV20-1 and TRBJ2-5; weak D call: TRBD2 (6 bases). CDR1 and CDR2 (germline): DFQATT, SNEGSKA (reference sequence). The V end was cut by 6 bases, the J end by 0 bases, with 26 bases between. The CDR3 consists of 18 residues. CDR3 residues: CSASGGVRGGQYQETQYF. CDR3 nucleotide sequence: TGCAGTGCCTCCGGGGGAGTAAGGGGCGGGCAGTACCAAGAGACCCAGTACTTC.

This clonotype occurred a few times. The genes are TRBV4-3 and TRBJ2-5; tentatively, D is TRBD1 or TRBD2 (5 bases each). Germline lookup yields CDR1 LGHNA and CDR2 YSLEER. The V and J ends lost 1 base and 0 bases respectively, with 9 bases between them. The CDR3 loop spans 15 amino acids. The CDR3 loop is CASSQGGTDQETQYF. The CDR3 DNA reads as TGCGCCAGCAGCCAAGGAGGGACCGACCAAGAGACCCAGTACTTC.

This clonotype has just a few counts. The junction differs from germline at one of its ends, possibly a read error. The CDR3 DNA sequence: TGTACCAGCCGCTTGAGACAGGGGGCTGAAGCTTTCTTT. It specifies CTSRLRQGAEAFF. The V gene is TRBV12-3 or TRBV12-4, the J gene TRBJ1-1, with 9 nucleotides matching TRBD1. There are 13 residues in the CDR3.

This clonotype was recorded a few times. The V and J genes are TRBV10-3 and TRBJ2-5; D is unclear. Trimming removed 0 bases from V and 2 bases from J, with 13 bases in between. CDR1 ENHRY and CDR2 SYGVKD come from the germline V gene. This CDR3 spans 16 amino acids. The CDR3 reads CAISESSPQRQETQYF. As DNA, the CDR3 is TGTGCCATCAGTGAGTCGAGCCCACAGAGGCAAGAGACCCAGTACTTC.